Listed here are 25 T cell receptor beta chains from one sample, sequenced in a study of cytomegalovirus exposure and HLA in healthy donors. TCRdb's table, derived via immunoSEQ multiplex PCR, lists solely in-frame clones and lacks some. The table records approximately 97,000 clones, approximately 93% of them present only once. Sequenced sample: PBMCs. The receptors derive from a woman in her twenties or thirties in good health and CMV-seropositive.

The chain has TRBV6-5 and TRBJ2-1; no reliable D call. V gave up 6 bases and J gave up 3 bases, with 6 bases separating them. CDR1 is MNHEY, CDR2 SVGAGI, per germline. CDR3 length: 12 residues. The CDR3 sequence is CASSPGYNEQFF. In nucleotides, the CDR3 is TGTGCCAGCAGCCCAGGCTACAATGAGCAGTTCTTC.

This clone appeared a few times. The CDR3 protein is CASSLGGLYGYTF. The CDR3 DNA reads TGCGCCAGCAGCTTGGGGGGCTTGTATGGCTACACCTTC. The chain uses TRBV5-1 and TRBJ1-2; D is possibly TRBD1 (5 bases). This CDR3 is built from 13 residues. V lost 0 bases and J lost 5, with 8 bases in between. CDR1 and CDR2 from the germline V gene are SGHRS and YFSETQ.

The V call is TRBV5-6, the J call TRBJ1-1, with D possibly TRBD1 on 5 matching bases. Trimming stripped 4 bases from V and 4 bases from J, with 20 bases between. The germline CDR1 and CDR2 sequences are SGHDT and YYEEEE. CDR3 size: 16 residues. The CDR3 loop is CASSPNGEGMGTEAFF. In DNA form, the CDR3 reads TGTGCCAGCAGCCCGAATGGGGAGGGGATGGGCACTGAAGCTTTCTTT.

The genes are TRBV5-4 and TRBJ2-2, with 8 bases identical to TRBD1. This CDR3 is 15 amino acids long. The V gene's germline CDR1 is SGHNT and CDR2 YYREEE (reference sequence). J gave up 3 bases and V 3 bases, and 4 bases lay outside the gene matches. The CDR3 bases are TGTGCCAGCAGCTCGGGACAGGTGGACACCGGGGAGCTGTTTTTT. Amino acids: CASSSGQVDTGELFF.

The rearrangement joins TRBV6-1 to TRBJ1-5; TRBD1 aligns across 8 bases. The CDR3 runs to 15 residues. Trimming removed 6 bases from V and 3 bases from J; junction bases left unmatched: 7. Germline CDR1 and CDR2: MNHNS and SASEGT. The chain's CDR3 is CASSTTGENNQPQHF. Here the CDR3 DNA reads TGTGCCAGCAGCACGACAGGGGAAAACAATCAGCCCCAGCATTTT.

The chain has TRBV28 and TRBJ1-2; maybe TRBD1 (6 bases). This CDR3 has 12 amino acids. Germline V gives CDR1 MDHEN, CDR2 SYDVKM. The V gene lost 6 bases and the J gene lost 14 bases, with 19 bases spanning the gap. This CDR3 reads CASRLPPGAWTF. CDR3 coding DNA: TGTGCCAGCAGACTACCCCCAGGGGCTTGGACCTTC.

The V gene is TRBV11-2, the J gene TRBJ2-1; 10 nucleotides match TRBD2. V trimming: 7 bases; J trimming: 9 bases; junction bases outside the gene matches: 12. Germline V gene lookup returns CDR1 SGHAT and CDR2 FQNNGV. This CDR3 region has 15 residues. The CDR3 DNA sequence: TGTGCCAGCACCCCCCAGGGGGCTAGCGGGAGTGAGCAGTTCTTC. As protein: CASTPQGASGSEQFF.

J is TRBJ2-5 and V is TRBV5-5; 8 bases map to TRBD1. Germline CDR1 is SGHKS and CDR2 is YYEKEE (reference sequence). Trimming cost V 3 bases and J 1 base; bases outside gene matches: 2. This CDR3 has 14 residues. The CDR3 DNA reads as TGTGCCAGCAGCTGGGGGACAGGCCAAGAGACCCAGTACTTC. Its protein product is CASSWGTGQETQYF.

This rearrangement joins TRBV4-2 to TRBJ2-3; maybe TRBD2 (6 bases). V was trimmed by 0 bases and J by 2 bases, leaving 18 bases between them. Germline V lookup: CDR1 LGHNA, CDR2 YNFKEQ. The CDR3 consists of 18 residues. The CDR3 sequence: CASSQDRGAGGTTDTQYF. The CDR3, as DNA: TGTGCCAGCAGCCAAGATAGGGGAGCGGGCGGAACCACAGATACGCAGTATTTT.

This chain connects TRBV6-5 to TRBJ1-5; D perhaps matches TRBD1 (5 bases). The CDR3 extends over 13 amino acids. Trimming cost V 5 bases and J 4 bases, with 9 bases left between them. Germline V lookup: CDR1 MNHEY, CDR2 SVGAGI. The CDR3 protein is CASSRSGNQPQHF. CDR3 in DNA: TGTGCCAGCAGTCGCTCAGGGAATCAGCCCCAGCATTTT.

This clone came up once. The chain combines TRBV7-2 with TRBJ1-1; 10 bases line up with TRBD1. This CDR3 is 19 amino acids long. Germline V lookup: CDR1 SGHTA, CDR2 FQGNSA. V shed 7 bases, J shed 0 bases, and the junction held 17 bases outside the gene matches. This chain's CDR3 is CASTPVGGTGVRMNTEAFF. In DNA, the CDR3 is TGTGCCAGCACCCCAGTGGGCGGGACAGGGGTGAGGATGAACACTGAAGCTTTCTTT.

CDR3: CASSFSQTKQRPGELFF. CDR3 sequence (DNA): TGTGCCAGCAGTTTTAGTCAGACTAAACAGCGACCCGGGGAGCTGTTTTTT. This chain uses TRBV27 with TRBJ2-2; D possibly corresponds to TRBD2 (5 bases). The CDR3 runs 17 residues. Germline V gene data show CDR1 as MNHEY and CDR2 as SMNVEV (reference sequence). V was pared by 3 bases and J by 6 bases, with 20 bases between.

The CDR3 region is CACGGGSHHEQYF. Written as DNA, the CDR3 is TGTGCCTGTGGGGGAGGAAGCCACCACGAGCAGTACTTC. This sequence joins TRBV27 and TRBJ2-7; a weak D match, TRBD2 (6 bases). Per germline, CDR1 MNHEY and CDR2 SMNVEV (reference sequence). The V end lost 11 bases, the J end lost 5 bases, and 19 bases lay between the germline ends. The CDR3 covers 13 residues.

The chain carries TRBV12-5 and TRBJ1-2, with D tentatively TRBD1 (6 bases). V lost 2 bases and J 1 base, leaving 14 bases between the germline ends. CDR3 length: 16 amino acids. Germline V gene data show CDR1 as LGHNT and CDR2 as FRNRAP. CDR3 DNA: TGTGCTAGTGGTTTGCTTAGACAGGATGGTAACTATGGCTACACCTTC. Amino acids: CASGLLRQDGNYGYTF.

J is TRBJ1-2 and V is TRBV30, with 8 nucleotides matching TRBD1. With 2 bases clipped from V and 2 bases from J, the junction kept 1 base outside the gene matches. CDR3 length: 13 residues. From germline, CDR1 is GTSNPN and CDR2 SVGIG (reference sequence). This chain's CDR3 is CAWSRQGNYGYTF. CDR3 DNA: TGTGCCTGGAGTCGACAGGGGAACTATGGCTACACCTTC.

The chain carries TRBV30 and TRBJ1-1; D gene uncertain. Germline V gene sequence: CDR1 GTSNPN, CDR2 SVGIG (reference sequence). The V end was cut by 1 base, the J end by 0 bases, with 6 bases between. This CDR3 has 13 residues. Written as DNA, the CDR3 is TGTGCCTGGAGTGCACTTCTGAACACTGAAGCTTTCTTT. Protein product: CAWSALLNTEAFF. Looking up the rest from reference TRBV30 and TRBJ1-1 gives the full variable domain: SQTIHQWPATLVQPVGSPLSLECTVEGTSNPNLYWYRQAAGRGLQLLFYSVGIGQISSEVPQNLSASRPQDRQFILSSKKLLLSDSGFYLCAWSALLNTEAFFGQGTRLTVV.

The chain is built from TRBV2 and TRBJ2-5; 11 nucleotides match TRBD2. Trimming took 0 bases from V and 3 from J; bases not matched to a gene: 3. Germline V gene data show CDR1 as SNHLY and CDR2 as FYNNEI. The length of the CDR3 is 16 residues. The CDR3 loop reads CASSEAPLAGEETQYF. DNA for the CDR3: TGTGCCAGCAGTGAAGCGCCACTAGCGGGAGAAGAGACCCAGTACTTC.

The rearrangement joins TRBV19 to TRBJ2-5; 9 bases are shared with TRBD2. Germline CDR1 is LNHDA and CDR2 is SQIVND (reference sequence). The CDR3 is 15 amino acids. V lost 3 bases, J lost 5 bases, and 7 bases stayed unmatched. The CDR3 bases are TGTGCCAGTAGTATTGGCGGGAGGGCCGGGGAGACCCAGTACTTC. It specifies CASSIGGRAGETQYF.

Worth noting for this clone: One end of the junction does not line up with germline, which may come from a read error. V is TRBV19 and J is TRBJ2-3; D is perhaps TRBD1 (5 bases). Germline V gene sequence: CDR1 LNHDA, CDR2 SQIVND (reference sequence). This CDR3 has 14 amino acids. In DNA form, the CDR3 reads TGTGCCAGTAGTTTCTTGCAGGGCACGGATACGCAGTATTTT. Protein sequence: CASSFLQGTDTQYF.

J is TRBJ2-5 and V is TRBV9; 8 bases match TRBD1. The CDR3 loop spans 14 amino acids. The germline V gene encodes CDR1 SGDLS and CDR2 YYNGEE. With 0 bases clipped from V and 5 bases from J, the junction kept 3 bases outside the gene matches. CDR3 region: CASSVAGGWETQYF. CDR3 bases: TGTGCCAGCAGCGTAGCAGGGGGCTGGGAGACCCAGTACTTC.

The rearrangement links TRBV11-2 to TRBJ2-1, with D possibly TRBD1 on 6 matching bases. The germline V gene has CDR1 SGHAT and CDR2 FQNNGV. V gave up 1 base and J gave up 4 bases, with 14 bases separating them. This CDR3 region has 16 residues. CDR3 residues: CASSLGGGRKYNEQFF. In DNA form, the CDR3 reads TGTGCCAGCAGCTTAGGAGGGGGACGAAAATACAATGAGCAGTTCTTC.

The V and J genes are TRBV7-6 and TRBJ2-1; 11 bases are shared with TRBD2. Germline-derived CDR1 and CDR2 are SGHVS and FNYEAQ. Unmatched junction bases numbered 9, after V lost 2 bases and J lost 6 bases. The CDR3 sequence is 17 residues long. The CDR3 loop reads CASSLITSGSSGNEQFF. The CDR3, as DNA: TGTGCCAGCAGCTTAATAACTAGCGGGAGTTCCGGCAATGAGCAGTTCTTC. Filled out from reference TRBV7-6 and TRBJ2-1, the complete variable domain reads GAGVSQSPRYKVTKRGQDVALRCDPISGHVSLYWYRQALGQGPEFLTYFNYEAQQDKSGLPNDRFSAERPEGSISTLTIQRTEQRDSAMYRCASSLITSGSSGNEQFFGPGTRLTVL.

This rearrangement joins TRBV19 to TRBJ1-3; unclear D gene. Germline CDR1 and CDR2: LNHDA and SQIVND (reference sequence). The ends were cut back, 10 bases at V and 3 bases at J, with 13 bases in the middle. CDR3 length: 13 residues. The CDR3 DNA reads as TGTGCCACCCAGCGAGGCGGTGGAAACACCATATATTTT. It specifies CATQRGGGNTIYF.

The V call is TRBV28, the J call TRBJ2-1, with 8 bases fitting TRBD2. The CDR3 spans 16 residues. Trimming at V came to 4 bases and at J to 1 base, leaving 6 bases not matched to a gene. Germline V lookup: CDR1 MDHEN, CDR2 SYDVKM. CDR3 nucleotides: TGTGCCAGCAGTTCCGGGACTAGAATTTCCTACAATGAGCAGTTCTTC. Translating gives CASSSGTRISYNEQFF.

The genes are TRBV20-1 and TRBJ2-1; 7 bases align to TRBD2. The germline V gene has CDR1 DFQATT and CDR2 SNEGSKA (reference sequence). This CDR3 spans 11 amino acids. V dropped 3 bases and J dropped 14; count of bases not matched to a gene: 7. The CDR3 loop is CSASLGGSKFF. The CDR3 DNA is TGCAGTGCTAGTTTGGGCGGGAGCAAGTTCTTC.